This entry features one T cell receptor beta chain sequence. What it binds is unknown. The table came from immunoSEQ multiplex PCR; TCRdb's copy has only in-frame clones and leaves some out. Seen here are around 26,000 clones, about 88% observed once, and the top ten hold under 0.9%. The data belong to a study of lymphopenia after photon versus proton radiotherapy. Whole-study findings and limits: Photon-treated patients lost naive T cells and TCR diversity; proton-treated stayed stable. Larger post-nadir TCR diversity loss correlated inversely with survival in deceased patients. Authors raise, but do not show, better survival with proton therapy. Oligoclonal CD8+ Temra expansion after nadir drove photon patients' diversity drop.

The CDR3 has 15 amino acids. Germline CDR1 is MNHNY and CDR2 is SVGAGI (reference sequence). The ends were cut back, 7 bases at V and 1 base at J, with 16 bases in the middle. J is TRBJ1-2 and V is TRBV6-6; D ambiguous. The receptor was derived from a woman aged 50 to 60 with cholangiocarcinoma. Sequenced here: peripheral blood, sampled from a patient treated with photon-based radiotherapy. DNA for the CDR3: TGTGCCAGCACCGCCAGTCGGCCCTTTAACTATGGCTACACCTTC. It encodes CASTASRPFNYGYTF.